The rows below give T cell receptor beta chains drawn from one sample of a study of cytomegalovirus exposure and HLA in healthy donors. Produced via immunoSEQ multiplex PCR; TCRdb's table is partial and in-frame only. The table includes 150,000 to 200,000 clones, 85% detected once. The material sequenced was PBMCs. The receptors derive from a man aged 18 to 30 in good health and CMV-seropositive. Both conserved end residues are part of each CDR3. The order of the fields is D gene, J gene, clone size, CDR3 length, V gene, CDR3 DNA, CDR3 protein. The D gene is left open where the match is weak. Expanded clones get a size class; other rows say once, few or many, or leave the size out.

- TRBJ1-4 - 17 TRBV4-1 TGCGCCAGCAGCCTCCGGGACTTTTATGCAACTAATGAAAAACTGTTTTTT CASSLRDFYATNEKLFF
TRBD1 TRBJ2-1 - 13 TRBV11-3 TGTGCCAGCCGGGACAGGGGTTCTGATGAGCAGTTCTTC CASRDRGSDEQFF
TRBD1 TRBJ2-1 - 16 TRBV18 TGTGCCAGCTCACCGGCCGGGACAGGTTTTTTCAATGAGCAGTTCTTC CASSPAGTGFFNEQFF
- TRBJ1-5 - 14 TRBV4-1 TGCGCCAGCAGCCCTGCAGGCCCCAATCAGCCCCAGCATTTT CASSPAGPNQPQHF
- TRBJ1-1 - 11 TRBV2 TGTGCCAGCAGTCTCAACACTGAAGCTTTCTTT CASSLNTEAFF
TRBD1 TRBJ1-2 once 15 TRBV11-2 TGTGCCAGCAGCTTACCAGGGGGCCGGAACTATGGCTACACCTTC CASSLPGGRNYGYTF
TRBD1 TRBJ2-5 - 16 TRBV9 TGTGCCAGCAGCGTAGGGACAGGGGGTCCGGGGGAGACCCAGTACTTC CASSVGTGGPGETQYF
TRBD2 TRBJ2-6 - 16 TRBV30 TGTGCCTGGACTAGCGGGGGGGCCTCTGGGGCCAACGGCCTGACTTTC CAWTSGGASGANGLTF
TRBD2 TRBJ2-6 once 16 TRBV6-1 TGTGCCAGCAGTGAATACGGGGGGACTGGGGCCAACGTCCTGACTTTC CASSEYGGTGANVLTF
- TRBJ2-5 - 13 TRBV10-2 TGCGCCAGCAGGGAAGGAGGTACCGAGACCCAGTACTTC CASREGGTETQYF
- TRBJ1-3 - 12 TRBV25-1 TGTGCCAGCAGTGACAGGGGAAACACCATATATTTT CASSDRGNTIYF
TRBD1 TRBJ2-1 - 13 TRBV9 TGTGCCAGCAGCGACAGACAGGGCAGGGAGCAGTTCTTC CASSDRQGREQFF
TRBD2 TRBJ2-7 - 15 TRBV7-9 TGTGCCAGCAGCTTAATCCGGGGGGGGGCCGGCGAGCAGTACTTC CASSLIRGGAGEQYF
- TRBJ1-4 - 15 TRBV21-1 TGTGCCAGCGTCTCCGGGACAGGGGTTTGTGAAAAACTGTTTTTT CASVSGTGVCEKLFF
TRBD1 TRBJ1-2 - 13 TRBV10-3 TGTGCCATCAGGGCAGACAGGGGCTATGGCTACACCTTC CAIRADRGYGYTF
TRBD2 TRBJ2-5 - 14 TRBV7-2 TGTGCCAGCAGCCCTAGCGGTCCGCAAGAGACCCAGTACTTC CASSPSGPQETQYF
- TRBJ2-7 once 12 TRBV15 TGTGCCGCCCAGACAGACTCCTACGAGCAGTACTTC CAAQTDSYEQYF
- TRBJ1-1 - 12 TRBV6-1 TGTGCCAGCAGTACATTGAACACTGAAGCTTTCTTT CASSTLNTEAFF
TRBD1 TRBJ1-1 once 12 TRBV5-1 TGCGCCAGCAGCTTGGGAGGGACAGGAGCTTTCTTT CASSLGGTGAFF
- TRBJ2-1 - 19 TRBV4-3 TGCGCCAGCAGCCCGGAGTTGTCTATCGGAGGTGTCTCCTACAATGAGCAGTTCTTC CASSPELSIGGVSYNEQFF
- TRBJ2-1 - 11 TRBV11-2 TGTGCCAGCAGCTTCTCTGGAGCGCAGTTCTTC CASSFSGAQFF
- TRBJ2-7 - 14 TRBV5-1 TGCGCCAGCAGCTTGGACAGGGATCGGTACGAGCAGTACTTC CASSLDRDRYEQYF
- TRBJ2-1 - 14 TRBV18 TGTGCCAGCTCACCTGAGGATCCCGGGGGTGAGCAGTTCTTC CASSPEDPGGEQFF
- TRBJ1-5 - 15 TRBV18 TGTGCCAGCTCAAAAGGACAGCATAGCAATCAGCCCCAGCATTTT CASSKGQHSNQPQHF
- TRBJ2-6 - 17 TRBV27 TGTGCCAGCGGGAATCGGGACCCCGTTGGAGGGGCCAACGGCCTGACTTTC CASGNRDPVGGANGLTF
- TRBJ1-2 once 13 TRBV11-1 TGTGCCAGCAGCTCAGGGGATTATTATGGCTACACCTTC CASSSGDYYGYTF
TRBD2 TRBJ2-3 once 15 TRBV25-1 TGTGCCAGCAGTGATCGGGCGGGGGGGCGGGGTACGCAGTATTTT CASSDRAGGRGTQYF
TRBD1 TRBJ1-2 - 16 TRBV15 TGTGCCACCAGCAGAGATCTTGGAGGGGGCCTCTATGGCTACACCTTC CATSRDLGGGLYGYTF
- TRBJ1-1 once 15 TRBV4-3 TGCGCCAGCAGCCAAGATGCGGGGCGGGTCACTGAAGCTTTCTTT CASSQDAGRVTEAFF
- TRBJ2-3 - 13 TRBV5-6 TGTGCCAGCAGCACCCCCGGGACTCCCACTGGGTATTTT CASSTPGTPTGYF
TRBD2 TRBJ2-3 - 14 TRBV6-1 TGTGCCAGCAGTGATCGGGGGGGCCGGTTTACGCAGTATTTT CASSDRGGRFTQYF
- TRBJ2-1 - 15 TRBV5-6 TGTGCCAGCAGTTTTGGATGGGGGCGAAACAATGAGCAGTTCTTC CASSFGWGRNNEQFF
- TRBJ2-4 - 14 TRBV28 TGTGCCAGCAGTCTTTCGGCCCCCAAAAACAGTCAGTACTTC CASSLSAPKNSQYF
TRBD2 TRBJ2-5 - 16 TRBV4-1 TGCGCCAGCAGCCGATCCCTAGCGGGGGGGGTCGAGACCCAGTACTTC CASSRSLAGGVETQYF
- TRBJ2-6 - 15 TRBV7-3 TGTGCCATTTCAAGGGGCCCCTCTGGGGCCAACGTCCTGACTTTC CAISRGPSGANVLTF
TRBD1 TRBJ1-6 - 14 TRBV5-6 TGTGCCAGCAGCTTGGAACAGGGGAGCTCACCCCTCCACTTT CASSLEQGSSPLHF
- TRBJ2-7 - 14 TRBV11-3 TGTGCCAGCAGCTCCGACAGAGTCTTGCGCGAGCAGTACTTC CASSSDRVLREQYF
- TRBJ2-5 - 14 TRBV25-1 TGTGCCAGCAGTGTCGGGACTGGACAAGAGACCCAGTACTTC CASSVGTGQETQYF
- TRBJ2-7 - 13 TRBV7-2 TGTGCCAGCAGTAAGGGGCCTCACTACGAGCAGTACTTC CASSKGPHYEQYF
TRBD1 TRBJ2-7 - 15 TRBV14 TGTGCCAGCAGCAACCGGGACAGGGGATTCTACGAGCAGTACTTC CASSNRDRGFYEQYF
TRBD1 TRBJ2-2 - 15 TRBV5-1 TGCGCCAGCAGCATGACGACAGGGTCTGACGGGGAGCTGTTTTTT CASSMTTGSDGELFF
- TRBJ2-5 - 14 TRBV10-3 TGTGCCATCAGCCCCCAGGGGCCGCGAGAGACCCAGTACTTC CAISPQGPRETQYF
TRBD1 TRBJ1-4 once 16 TRBV15 TGTGCCACCAGCAGGGGGGGCGGGACAGCTAATGAAAAACTGTTTTTT CATSRGGGTANEKLFF
- TRBJ1-6 few 13 TRBV14 TGTGCCAGCAGCTCGCAGGGTAATTCACCCCTCCACTTT CASSSQGNSPLHF
TRBD1 TRBJ1-1 - 15 TRBV7-3 TGTGCCAGCAGGTTCGCGGGACAGACGAACACTGAAGCTTTCTTT CASRFAGQTNTEAFF